This entry features one T cell receptor (beta chain) sequence. Antigen specificity is unknown. This sample is part of a study of radiotherapy plus CTLA-4 blockade in lung cancer. Study-wide findings and caveats: Radiotherapy plus ipilimumab was followed by expansion in blood of tumor-derived TCR clones.

The trim removed 4 bases at V and 4 bases at J, leaving 4 bases unmatched. This CDR3 region has 14 residues. Data came from immunoSEQ multiplex PCR; TCRdb stores just in-frame clones and leaves some out. The repertoire has about 28,000 clones, almost 80% of them found once; the top ten carry 7.5%. This clonotype was obtained from a human donor with non-small cell lung cancer who had stable disease on radiotherapy plus ipilimumab. V is TRBV23-1 and J is TRBJ1-2; TRBD1 matches at 9 bases. TRBV23-1 is identified as an open reading frame with a role that is uncertain. This specimen consisted of peripheral blood, obtained from a patient treated with radiotherapy plus ipilimumab. In DNA form, the CDR3 reads TGCGCCAGCAGTCGGGACAGGGAGGTCTATGGCTACACCTTC. Protein: CASSRDREVYGYTF.